This TCR beta chain was found in a study of human T cells and chemical hapten exposure. The study, taken as a whole, reports: Significantly more large CDR3 similarity clusters arose among expanded TCRs than among controls.

Time point of the sample: pre-sensitization, week 0. Stated treatment: therapeutic diphenylcyclopropenone sensitization with weekly scalp DPC. Trimming cost V 6 bases and J 5 bases; bases outside gene matches: 6. CDR1 DFQATT and CDR2 SNEGSKA come from the germline V gene (reference sequence). This CDR3 is built from 13 residues. This clonotype was counted only a few times. Its antigen is still unknown. TCRdb processed the RACE reads anew with MiXCR; each CDR3 protein has one entry. Of some 360,000 distinct CDR3 sequences in the sample, roughly 4.6% were seen once. This clonotype was obtained from a woman aged 50 to 60 with alopecia areata. Some clones in this sample may be carry-over from other donors' samples. Sequencing used whole blood, obtained in connection with sensitization to the hapten diphenylcyclopropenone (DPC). This chain links TRBV20-1 with TRBJ1-1; 10 nucleotides align to TRBD1. The chain's CDR3 is CSAPTGGKTEAFF. In DNA, the CDR3 is TGCAGTGCCCCGACAGGGGGCAAGACTGAAGCTTTCTTT.